These 3 T cell receptor beta chains share one sample of origin, sequenced in a study of cytomegalovirus exposure and HLA in healthy donors. Primers included in the PCR were 60 Vbeta and 13 Jbeta primers. TCRdb keeps only in-frame clones here, not all; method: immunoSEQ multiplex PCR. The sample yields 90,000 to 120,000 clones, 81% seen once. Sequencing input: PBMCs. These receptors came from a man under 40 in good health and CMV-seronegative.

The chain has TRBV7-9 and TRBJ2-1, with TRBD2 as a possible D gene (5 bases). Germline V gene data show CDR1 as SEHNR and CDR2 as FQNEAQ (reference sequence). CDR3 length: 14 residues. V was shortened by 5 bases and J by 8 bases, with 16 bases between the two germline ends. The CDR3 DNA follows: TGTGCCAGCAGCAGCCCGATGGAGGAGGATGAGCAGTTCTTC. Encoded protein: CASSSPMEEDEQFF. The full variable domain, its missing parts supplied by reference TRBV7-9 and TRBJ2-1, is DTGVSQNPRHKITKRGQNVTFRCDPISEHNRLYWYRQTLGQGPEFLTYFQNEAQLEKSRLLSDRFSAERPKGSFSTLEIQRTEQGDSAMYLCASSSPMEEDEQFFGPGTRLTVL.

The rearrangement links TRBV4-1 to TRBJ1-2; D might be TRBD1 (5 bases). V was pared by 0 bases and J by 12 bases, with 14 bases between. Germline CDR1 reads MGHRA; CDR2 reads YSYEKL. The CDR3 is made up of 13 amino acids. The CDR3 region is CASSQDPTGVDTF. The CDR3 DNA reads as TGCGCCAGCAGCCAAGATCCCACAGGTGTTGACACCTTC.

V usage is TRBV10-1 and J usage is TRBJ2-7; weak D call: TRBD1 (5 bases). Germline loops: CDR1 WNHNN, CDR2 SYGVQD (reference sequence). With 2 bases removed from V and 4 bases from J, the gap between germline ends came to 9 bases. This CDR3 contains 13 residues. The CDR3 region has the DNA TGCGCCAGCAGTGAGGCAGGGCGGTACGAGCAGTACTTC. Its translation is CASSEAGRYEQYF.